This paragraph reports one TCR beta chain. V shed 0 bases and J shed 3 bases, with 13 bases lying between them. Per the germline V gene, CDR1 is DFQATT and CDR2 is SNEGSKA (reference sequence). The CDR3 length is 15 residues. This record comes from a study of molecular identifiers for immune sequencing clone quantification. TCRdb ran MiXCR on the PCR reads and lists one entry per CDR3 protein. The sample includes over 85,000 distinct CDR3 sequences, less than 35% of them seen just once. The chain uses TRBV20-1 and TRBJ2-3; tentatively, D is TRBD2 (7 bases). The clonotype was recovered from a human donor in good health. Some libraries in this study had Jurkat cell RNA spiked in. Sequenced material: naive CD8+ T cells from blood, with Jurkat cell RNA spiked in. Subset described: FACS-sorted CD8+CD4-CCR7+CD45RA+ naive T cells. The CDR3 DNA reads TGCAGTGCTAGAGATCTCCGGGGGGCGACAGATACGCAGTATTTT. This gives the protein CSARDLRGATDTQYF.